Included here is one T cell receptor beta chain sequence, with context. The antigen remains undetermined. Adult donors, all healthy and HIV-negative, had no recent acute infections or vaccinations. Caucasian adults living in Nashville, Tennessee, provided all samples. This sample was taken from a study of shared clonotypes between healthy human individuals. Study-level findings and limits: The sole specimen, blood, was sampled, and tissue repertoires likely differ.

Germline V gene sequence: CDR1 MDHEN, CDR2 SYDVKM. The CDR3 contains 15 residues. Germline trimming cut 5 bases from V and 7 bases from J; bases unmatched to any gene: 8. Generated by immunoSEQ multiplex PCR, the TCRdb table keeps only in-frame clones and is missing some. The data contain a few hundred thousand clones, roughly 79% of them singletons. This receptor was identified in a middle-aged woman in good health. Some clones in this sample may be carry-over from other donors' samples. What was sequenced was PBMCs. The chain joins TRBV28 to TRBJ2-1; 10 positions agree with TRBD2. The CDR3 nucleotides are TGTGCCAGCAGTCCCTCTAGCGGGAGCTCAAATGAGCAGTTCTTC. Translating gives CASSPSSGSSNEQFF.